A single sample is the source of the 27 T cell receptor beta chains below, sequenced in a study of blood T cell repertoires in COVID-19. Libraries were prepared by immunoSEQ multiplex PCR; TCRdb keeps only in-frame clonotypes and omits some of them. The sample carries about 400,000 clones, around nine tenths recorded once. The sequenced material came from peripheral blood. The source is a woman between 55 and 75 years old with COVID-19, enrolled during active disease.

CDR3 nucleotides: TGCGCCAGCAACGGGACTAGCGGGAAATACAATGAGCAGTTCTTC. Protein: CASNGTSGKYNEQFF. The V call is TRBV10-1, the J call TRBJ2-1; 13 nucleotides line up with TRBD2. Unmatched junction bases numbered 4, after V lost 7 bases and J lost 4 bases. Germline CDR1 is WNHNN and CDR2 is SYGVQD (reference sequence). The CDR3 runs 15 residues.

The chain links TRBV11-1 to TRBJ2-3; 9 bases are a match to TRBD2. With 5 bases clipped from V and 4 bases from J, the junction kept 7 bases outside the gene matches. The germline V gene has CDR1 SGHAT and CDR2 FQDESV (reference sequence). This CDR3 has 15 amino acids. The CDR3 protein is CASSPPGLAADTQYF. In DNA form, the CDR3 reads TGTGCCAGCAGCCCACCGGGACTAGCTGCAGATACGCAGTATTTT.

The genes are TRBV7-3 and TRBJ2-1; 9 bases map to TRBD2. The CDR3 has 18 residues. CDR1 and CDR2 (germline): SGHTA, FQGTGA. J lost 7 bases, V lost 0 bases, and 13 bases had no gene match. DNA for the CDR3: TGTGCCAGCAGCTTAACGTTCCCCGTAGCTAGCGGGGCAAATGAGCAGTTCTTC. Translated, it gives CASSLTFPVASGANEQFF.

As concerns this clone: The same CDR3 is also encoded by other DNA sequences in this sample. This chain joins TRBV5-1 and TRBJ1-5; 11 bases align to TRBD1. Germline V gene sequence: CDR1 SGHRS, CDR2 YFSETQ. With 5 bases clipped from V and 7 bases from J, the junction kept 5 bases outside the gene matches. CDR3 length equals 14 residues. The CDR3 loop reads CASSSGTGGQPQHF. In DNA, the CDR3 is TGCGCCAGCAGTTCCGGGACAGGGGGACAGCCCCAGCATTTT.

The rearrangement links TRBV5-1 to TRBJ2-1; 9 nucleotides agree with TRBD2. CDR3 size: 16 residues. Germline trimming cut 3 bases from V and 9 bases from J; bases unmatched to any gene: 13. The germline V gene encodes CDR1 SGHRS and CDR2 YFSETQ. CDR3 coding DNA: TGCGCCAGCAGCTCTCAGACTAGCGGTGGCTATGGTGAGCAGTTCTTC. Translation: CASSSQTSGGYGEQFF.

The chain combines TRBV11-3 with TRBJ1-2; D is uncertain. CDR1 SGHNT and CDR2 YENEEA come from the germline V gene. The CDR3 totals 14 residues. Trimming shortened V by 4 bases and J by 5 bases, and 14 bases separated the two germline ends. The CDR3 here is CASSSKAKEYGYTF. The DNA for the CDR3 is TGTGCCAGCAGCTCCAAGGCAAAGGAGTATGGCTACACCTTC.

The DNA of the CDR3 is TGTGCCAGCAGGAGCCGGGACAGGATCTACTATGGCTACACCTTC. It yields the protein CASRSRDRIYYGYTF. The chain employs TRBV6-5 and TRBJ1-2; 8 bases match TRBD1. The V and J ends lost 6 bases and 3 bases, in that order; junction bases with no gene match: 9. Germline-derived CDR1 and CDR2 are MNHEY and SVGAGI. This CDR3 spans 15 amino acids.

This chain's CDR3 is CASSQYRDIGSYEQYF. The CDR3, as DNA: TGTGCCAGCAGCCAATATCGGGACATCGGTTCCTACGAGCAGTACTTC. The chain employs TRBV3-1 (or the pseudogene TRBV3-2) and TRBJ2-7, with a tentative D call TRBD1 (6 bases). V gave up 2 bases and J gave up 1 base, with 15 bases separating them. Germline V gives CDR1 LGHDT, CDR2 YNNKEL (reference sequence). This CDR3 has 16 residues.

A few counts support this clone. The chain uses TRBV12-3 or TRBV12-4 and TRBJ1-1; D gene ambiguous. Deletions cut 3 bases from V and 5 bases from J, with 7 bases between. CDR3 length: 12 residues. CDR3 amino acids: CASSFRRTEAFF. The CDR3 coding sequence is TGTGCCAGCAGTTTTCGGAGAACTGAAGCTTTCTTT.

This sequence joins TRBV5-1 and TRBJ2-2, with 13 bases aligning to TRBD2. Germline CDR1 and CDR2: SGHRS and YFSETQ. V was clipped by 4 bases and J by 0 bases; unmatched bases: 6. The CDR3 spans 18 residues. The CDR3 is CASSPGLAGAANTGELFF. The CDR3 DNA reads as TGCGCCAGCAGCCCAGGACTAGCGGGGGCCGCGAACACCGGGGAGCTGTTTTTT.

The rearrangement links TRBV19 to TRBJ2-2; TRBD1 aligns across 7 bases. CDR1 LNHDA and CDR2 SQIVND come from the germline V gene (reference sequence). The CDR3 totals 14 residues. V lost 9 bases and J lost 0; bases outside the gene matches: 4. CDR3 DNA sequence: TGTGCCAGCCACACAGGGGCGAACACCGGGGAGCTGTTTTTT. Its translation is CASHTGANTGELFF.

This chain uses TRBV5-6 with TRBJ1-2; a possible D gene is TRBD1 (6 bases). CDR1 SGHDT and CDR2 YYEEEE come from the germline V gene. The CDR3 has 13 residues. V lost 0 bases and J 8 bases, leaving 11 bases between the germline ends. For the CDR3, the DNA is TGTGCCAGCAGCTTGGGCAGGGGTCGAGGCTACACCTTC. This gives the protein CASSLGRGRGYTF. The whole variable domain, remainder taken from reference TRBV5-6 and TRBJ1-2, is DAGVTQSPTHLIKTRGQQVTLRCSPKSGHDTVSWYQQALGQGPQFIFQYYEEEERQRGNFPDRFSGHQFPNYSSELNVNALLLGDSALYLCASSLGRGRGYTFGSGTRLTVV.

A few counts support this clone. The V and J genes are TRBV3-1 (or the pseudogene TRBV3-2) and TRBJ2-3, with D uncertain. V was cut by 4 bases and J by 4 bases, with 12 bases left in between. Germline V gene lookup returns CDR1 LGHDT and CDR2 YNNKEL (reference sequence). The CDR3 totals 14 residues. The CDR3 is CASSPTLAPDTQYF. The CDR3 DNA reads as TGTGCCAGCAGCCCCACCTTGGCACCAGATACGCAGTATTTT.

The chain couples TRBV29-1 to TRBJ1-2; TRBD1 might be the D (5 bases). V lost 2 bases and J lost 1, with 8 bases in between. The CDR3 extends over 13 amino acids. CDR1 and CDR2 from the germline V gene are SQVTM and ANQGSEA. CDR3 in amino acids: CSVETGINYGYTF. As DNA, the CDR3 is TGCAGCGTTGAAACAGGCATTAACTATGGCTACACCTTC.

The chain recombines TRBV2 with TRBJ2-6, with no clear D. Germline V gene lookup returns CDR1 SNHLY and CDR2 FYNNEI. Trimming cost V 4 bases and J 8 bases, with 9 bases left between them. This CDR3 is 13 amino acids long. The CDR3 nucleotides read TGTGCCAGCAGTGGGCAGGTATCCAACGTCCTGACTTTC. This sequence encodes CASSGQVSNVLTF.

The rearrangement links TRBV11-2 to TRBJ1-2; tentative D call: TRBD1 (6 bases). Trimming stripped 1 base from V and 8 bases from J, with 20 bases between. Germline CDR1 SGHAT, CDR2 FQNNGV. The CDR3 is 16 amino acids. CDR3 sequence: CASSLGYSGAGYGYTF. The CDR3 DNA sequence: TGTGCCAGCAGCTTAGGGTATTCAGGGGCTGGCTACGGCTACACCTTC.

The J gene is TRBJ2-7, the V gene TRBV7-7, with D perhaps matching TRBD2 (6 bases). With 5 bases removed from V and 6 bases from J, the gap between germline ends came to 23 bases. The CDR3 extends over 16 amino acids. Germline CDR1 and CDR2: SSHAT and FNYEAQ (reference sequence). The CDR3: CASSPNSGTLFTEQYF. CDR3 DNA: TGTGCCAGCAGCCCGAATTCCGGGACTCTGTTTACCGAGCAGTACTTC.

The chain links TRBV6-2 or TRBV6-3 to TRBJ1-5; D not certain. V was clipped by 2 bases and J by 6 bases, with 5 bases between them. Germline CDR1 reads MNHEY; CDR2 reads SVGEGT. This CDR3 has 12 residues. The CDR3 DNA is TGTGCCAGCAGTTACGTATTTCAGCCCCAGCATTTT. The encoded protein is CASSYVFQPQHF.

This clone was detected a few times. This sequence joins TRBV19 and TRBJ1-5; TRBD1 agrees at 9 bases. This CDR3 comprises 17 residues. The J segment lost 5 bases and the V segment lost 3 bases, leaving 11 bases of the junction unmatched. Germline CDR1 LNHDA, CDR2 SQIVND (reference sequence). CDR3 DNA sequence: TGTGCCAGTAGTATCTTAGGGACAGGGTTATTTTATCAGCCCCAGCATTTT. It codes for CASSILGTGLFYQPQHF. The full variable domain, in which reference TRBV19 and TRBJ1-5 provide the parts outside the CDR3, is DGGITQSPKYLFRKEGQNVTLSCEQNLNHDAMYWYRQDPGQGLRLIYYSQIVNDFQKGDIAEGYSVSREKKESFPLTVTSAQKNPTAFYLCASSILGTGLFYQPQHFGDGTRLSIL.

This chain uses TRBV7-6 with TRBJ2-7; 9 nucleotides agree with TRBD1. Losses at the gene ends were 4 bases for V and 5 bases for J; bases not matched to a gene: 15. This CDR3 has 17 residues. In germline, CDR1 is SGHVS, CDR2 FNYEAQ. In nucleotides, the CDR3 is TGTGCCAGCAGCTCCCTCCGCTCCGGGACAGGGTACCACGAGCAGTACTTC. This codes for CASSSLRSGTGYHEQYF.

This clone was found a few times. The chain joins TRBV5-6 to TRBJ2-1, with TRBD1 identical over 9 bases. The J segment lost 1 base and the V segment lost 0 bases, leaving 2 bases of the junction unmatched. CDR3 length: 16 residues. Germline CDR1 reads SGHDT; CDR2 reads YYEEEE. The CDR3 spells CASSLAGTGSYNEQFF. CDR3 in DNA: TGTGCCAGCAGCTTGGCAGGGACAGGGTCCTACAATGAGCAGTTCTTC.

The gene calls are TRBV9 and TRBJ1-2; a weak D match, TRBD1 (6 bases). Deletions cut 4 bases from V and 2 bases from J, with 18 bases between. Per the germline V gene, CDR1 is SGDLS and CDR2 is YYNGEE. The CDR3 has 16 amino acids. The DNA of the CDR3 is TGTGCCAGCAGCCCCTATTACAGGGCTTCCAACTATGGCTACACCTTC. This gives the protein CASSPYYRASNYGYTF.

The chain combines TRBV11-2 with TRBJ2-7; D is perhaps TRBD2 (6 bases). The CDR3 has 14 amino acids. Germline CDR1 and CDR2: SGHAT and FQNNGV. V dropped 5 bases and J dropped 3 bases, with 14 bases sitting between them. The CDR3 sequence is CASSDYGGIYEQYF. The DNA of the CDR3 is TGTGCCAGCAGCGACTACGGGGGAATCTACGAGCAGTACTTC.

Comments on this clone: The same CDR3 also results from other DNA sequences found in this sample. V usage is TRBV6-5 and J usage is TRBJ1-1, with TRBD1 as a possible D gene (6 bases). This CDR3 spans 14 amino acids. V was trimmed by 4 bases and J by 1 base, leaving 10 bases between them. CDR1 MNHEY and CDR2 SVGAGI come from the germline V gene. In DNA, the CDR3 is TGTGCCAGCAGTTCCCCCAGGGGGAACACTGAAGCTTTCTTT. Its translation: CASSSPRGNTEAFF.

The genes are TRBV30 and TRBJ2-1; TRBD2 agrees at 9 bases. CDR3 length: 17 amino acids. The ends lost 5 bases at V and 8 bases at J; junction bases unmatched: 19. Germline CDR1 is GTSNPN and CDR2 is SVGIG (reference sequence). The DNA of the CDR3 is TGTGCCTGGTCGAGCGGCCTAACCACTAGCGGGTGGGATGAGCAGTTCTTC. This translates into CAWSSGLTTSGWDEQFF.

This clone was detected once. The chain employs TRBV4-2 and TRBJ2-7; 8 nucleotides match TRBD1. CDR3 length: 16 amino acids. The ends lost 2 bases at V and 5 bases at J; junction bases unmatched: 11. Germline V gene data show CDR1 as LGHNA and CDR2 as YNFKEQ. CDR3 protein: CASSQTGTGSLDEQYF. The CDR3 nucleotides read TGTGCCAGCAGCCAAACCGGGACAGGAAGTTTGGACGAGCAGTACTTC.

This chain uses TRBV5-1 with TRBJ2-5; 8 nucleotides align to TRBD2. V gave up 2 bases and J gave up 3 bases; unmatched junction bases: 3. The germline CDR1 and CDR2 sequences are SGHRS and YFSETQ. The CDR3 spans 14 residues. CDR3: CASSFNSGEETQYF. CDR3 DNA: TGCGCCAGCAGCTTCAATAGCGGGGAAGAGACCCAGTACTTC. The full variable domain, with the rest looked up from reference TRBV5-1 and TRBJ2-5, is KAGVTQTPRYLIKTRGQQVTLSCSPISGHRSVSWYQQTPGQGLQFLFEYFSETQRNKGNFPGRFSGRQFSNSRSEMNVSTLELGDSALYLCASSFNSGEETQYFGPGTRLLVL.